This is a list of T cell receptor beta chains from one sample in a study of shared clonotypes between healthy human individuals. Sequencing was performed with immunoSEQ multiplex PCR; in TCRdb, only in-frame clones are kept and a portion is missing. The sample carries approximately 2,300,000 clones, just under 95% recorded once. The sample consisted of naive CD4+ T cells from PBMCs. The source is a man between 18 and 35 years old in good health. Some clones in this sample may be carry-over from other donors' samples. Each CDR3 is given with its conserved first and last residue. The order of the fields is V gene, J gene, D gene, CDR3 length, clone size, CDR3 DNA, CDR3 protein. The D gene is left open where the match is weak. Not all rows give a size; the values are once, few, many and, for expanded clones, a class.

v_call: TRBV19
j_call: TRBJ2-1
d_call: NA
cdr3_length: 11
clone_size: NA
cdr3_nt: TGTGCCACAACGGGGGTGAATGAGCAGTTCTTC
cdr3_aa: CATTGVNEQFF

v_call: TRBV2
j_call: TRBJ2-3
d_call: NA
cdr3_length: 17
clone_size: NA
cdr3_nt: TGTGCCAGCAGTGATCAGGGCCTAGCTAGTCCGGCAGATACGCAGTATTTT
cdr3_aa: CASSDQGLASPADTQYF

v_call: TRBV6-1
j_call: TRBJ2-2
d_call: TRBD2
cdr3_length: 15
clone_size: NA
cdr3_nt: TGTGCCAGCAGTCGGACTAGCGGATACACCGGGGAGCTGTTTTTT
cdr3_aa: CASSRTSGYTGELFF

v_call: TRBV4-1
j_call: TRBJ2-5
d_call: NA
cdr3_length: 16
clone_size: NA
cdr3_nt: TGCGCCAGCAGCCTCCTTGGCCCAATGAATCAAGAGACCCAGTACTTC
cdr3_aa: CASSLLGPMNQETQYF

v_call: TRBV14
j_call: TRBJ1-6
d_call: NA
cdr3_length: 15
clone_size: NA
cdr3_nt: TGTGCCAGCAGCCCCTTTGGACAGATGGACTCACCCCTCCACTTT
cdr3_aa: CASSPFGQMDSPLHF

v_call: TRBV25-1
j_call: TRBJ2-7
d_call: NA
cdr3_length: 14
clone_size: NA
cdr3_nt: TGTGCCAGCAGTAAGAGCGGGTCACTCCGGGAGCAGTACTTC
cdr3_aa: CASSKSGSLREQYF

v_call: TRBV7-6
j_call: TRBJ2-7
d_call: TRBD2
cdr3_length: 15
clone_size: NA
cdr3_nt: TGTGCCAGCAGCCGGACTAGGGGTCTCTCCTACGAGCAGTACTTC
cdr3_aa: CASSRTRGLSYEQYF

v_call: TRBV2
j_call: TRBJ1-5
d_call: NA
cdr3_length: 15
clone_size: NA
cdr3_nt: TGTGCCAGCAGGGGGGACAATTTGGTGCATCAGCCCCAGCATTTT
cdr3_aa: CASRGDNLVHQPQHF

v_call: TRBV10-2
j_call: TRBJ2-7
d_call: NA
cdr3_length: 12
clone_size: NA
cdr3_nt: TGCGCCAGCAGTGATCGCATCTACGAGCAGTACTTC
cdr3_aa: CASSDRIYEQYF

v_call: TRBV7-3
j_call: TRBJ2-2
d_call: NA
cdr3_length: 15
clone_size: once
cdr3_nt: TGTGCCAGCAGCCCCATGGACAGATACACCGGGGAGCTGTTTTTT
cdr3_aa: CASSPMDRYTGELFF

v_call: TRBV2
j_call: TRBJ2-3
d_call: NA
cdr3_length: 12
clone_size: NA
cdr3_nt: TGTGCCAGCAGTGAAGAGGGGGGTACGCAGTATTTT
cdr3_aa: CASSEEGGTQYF

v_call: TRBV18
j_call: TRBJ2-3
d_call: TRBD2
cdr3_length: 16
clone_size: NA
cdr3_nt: TGTGCCAGCTCACCACCGGGACTAGCGGGGGCAGATACGCAGTATTTT
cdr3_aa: CASSPPGLAGADTQYF

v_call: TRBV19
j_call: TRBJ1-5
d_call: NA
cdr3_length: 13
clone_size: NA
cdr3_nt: TGTGCCAGTAGTACAGGGTTTAATCAGCCCCAGCATTTT
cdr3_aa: CASSTGFNQPQHF

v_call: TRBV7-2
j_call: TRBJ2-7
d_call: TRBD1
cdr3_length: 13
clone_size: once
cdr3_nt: TGTGCCAGCAGCTGGGACAGATCCTACGAGCAGTACTTC
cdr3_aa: CASSWDRSYEQYF

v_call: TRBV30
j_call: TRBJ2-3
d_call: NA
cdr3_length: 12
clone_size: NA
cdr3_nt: TGTGCCTGGAGTGTAGTTACAGATACGCAGTATTTT
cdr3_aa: CAWSVVTDTQYF

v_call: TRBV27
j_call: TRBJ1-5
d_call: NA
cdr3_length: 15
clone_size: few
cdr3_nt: TGTGCCAGCAGACCGAGGGTAAATAGCAATCAGCCCCAGCATTTT
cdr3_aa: CASRPRVNSNQPQHF

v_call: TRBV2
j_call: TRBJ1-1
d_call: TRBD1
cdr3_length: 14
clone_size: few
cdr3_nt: TGTGCCAGCAGTTTACAGGGGGCTAGCACTGAAGCTTTCTTT
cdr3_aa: CASSLQGASTEAFF

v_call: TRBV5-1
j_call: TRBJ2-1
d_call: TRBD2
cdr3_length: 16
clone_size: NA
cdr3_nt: TGCGCCAGCAGCGCTATTACTAGCGGGGTCTTCAATGAGCAGTTCTTC
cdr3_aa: CASSAITSGVFNEQFF